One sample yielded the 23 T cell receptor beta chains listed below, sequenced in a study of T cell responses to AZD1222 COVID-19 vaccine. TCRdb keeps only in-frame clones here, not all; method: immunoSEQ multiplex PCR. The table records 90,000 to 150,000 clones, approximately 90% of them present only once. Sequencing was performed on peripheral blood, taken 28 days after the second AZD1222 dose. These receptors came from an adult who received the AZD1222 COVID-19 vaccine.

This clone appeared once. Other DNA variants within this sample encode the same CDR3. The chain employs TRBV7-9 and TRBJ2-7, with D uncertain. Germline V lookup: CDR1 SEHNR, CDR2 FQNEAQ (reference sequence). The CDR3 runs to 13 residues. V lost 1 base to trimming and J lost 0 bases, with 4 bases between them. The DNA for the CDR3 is TGTGCCAGCAGCTTAGTTAGCTCCTACGAGCAGTACTTC. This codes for CASSLVSSYEQYF.

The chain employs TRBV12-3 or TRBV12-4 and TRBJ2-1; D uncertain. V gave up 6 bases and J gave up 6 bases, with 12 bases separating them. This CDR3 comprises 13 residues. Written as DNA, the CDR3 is TGTGCCAGCAGACGACGAGAATTCAATGAGCAGTTCTTC. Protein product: CASRRREFNEQFF.

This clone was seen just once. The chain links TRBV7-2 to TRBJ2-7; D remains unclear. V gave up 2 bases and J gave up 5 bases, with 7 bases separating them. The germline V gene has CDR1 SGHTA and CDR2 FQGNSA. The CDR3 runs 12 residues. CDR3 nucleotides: TGTGCCAGCAGCTTAAATTTCCACGAGCAGTACTTC. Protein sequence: CASSLNFHEQYF.

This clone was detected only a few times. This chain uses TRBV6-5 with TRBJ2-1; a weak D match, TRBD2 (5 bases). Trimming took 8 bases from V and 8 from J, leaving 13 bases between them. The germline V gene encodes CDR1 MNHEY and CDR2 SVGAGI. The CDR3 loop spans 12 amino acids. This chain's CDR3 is CASSGIPDEQFF. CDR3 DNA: TGTGCCAGCTCCGGGATTCCCGATGAGCAGTTCTTC.

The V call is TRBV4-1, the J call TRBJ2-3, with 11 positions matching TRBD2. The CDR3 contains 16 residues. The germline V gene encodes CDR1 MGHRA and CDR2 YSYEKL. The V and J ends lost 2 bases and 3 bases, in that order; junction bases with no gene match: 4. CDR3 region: CASSQSLAGVTDTQYF. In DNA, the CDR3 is TGCGCCAGCAGCCAATCACTAGCGGGAGTTACAGATACGCAGTATTTT.

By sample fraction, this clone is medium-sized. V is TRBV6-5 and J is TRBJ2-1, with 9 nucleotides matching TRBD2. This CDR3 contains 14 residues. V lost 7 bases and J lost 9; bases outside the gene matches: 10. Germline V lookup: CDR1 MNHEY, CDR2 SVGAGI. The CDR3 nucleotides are TGTGCCAGCAATCGAGCGGGAGGCCTTGGTGAGCAGTTCTTC. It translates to CASNRAGGLGEQFF.

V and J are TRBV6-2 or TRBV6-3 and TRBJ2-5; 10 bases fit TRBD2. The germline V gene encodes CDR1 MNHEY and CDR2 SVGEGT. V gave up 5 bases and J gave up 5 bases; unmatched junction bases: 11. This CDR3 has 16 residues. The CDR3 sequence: CASSQGTSVVLETQYF. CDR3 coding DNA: TGTGCCAGCAGTCAGGGGACTAGCGTTGTTCTGGAGACCCAGTACTTC.

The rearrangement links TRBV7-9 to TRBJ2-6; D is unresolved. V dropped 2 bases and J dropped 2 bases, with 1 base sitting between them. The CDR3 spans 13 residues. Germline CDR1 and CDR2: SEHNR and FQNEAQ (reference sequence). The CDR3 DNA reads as TGTGCCAGCAGCTTACCTGGGGCCAACGTCCTGACTTTC. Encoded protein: CASSLPGANVLTF.

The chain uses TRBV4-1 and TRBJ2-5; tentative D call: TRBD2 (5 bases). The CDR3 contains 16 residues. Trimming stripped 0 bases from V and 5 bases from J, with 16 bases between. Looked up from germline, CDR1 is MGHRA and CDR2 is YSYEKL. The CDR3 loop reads CASSQDPPDWGETQYF. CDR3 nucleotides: TGCGCCAGCAGCCAAGATCCCCCGGACTGGGGTGAGACCCAGTACTTC.

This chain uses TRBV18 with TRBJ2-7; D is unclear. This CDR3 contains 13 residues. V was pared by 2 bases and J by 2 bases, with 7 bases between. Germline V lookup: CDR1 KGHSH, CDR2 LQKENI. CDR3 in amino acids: CASSPAATYEQYF. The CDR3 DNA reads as TGTGCCAGCTCACCAGCGGCGACCTACGAGCAGTACTTC.

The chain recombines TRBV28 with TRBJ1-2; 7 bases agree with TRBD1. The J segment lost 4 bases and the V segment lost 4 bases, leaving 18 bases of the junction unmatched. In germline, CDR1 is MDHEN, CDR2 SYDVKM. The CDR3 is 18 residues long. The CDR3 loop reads CASSSIYPSWTGIYGYTF. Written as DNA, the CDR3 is TGTGCCAGCAGTTCTATATATCCCTCCTGGACAGGAATCTATGGCTACACCTTC.

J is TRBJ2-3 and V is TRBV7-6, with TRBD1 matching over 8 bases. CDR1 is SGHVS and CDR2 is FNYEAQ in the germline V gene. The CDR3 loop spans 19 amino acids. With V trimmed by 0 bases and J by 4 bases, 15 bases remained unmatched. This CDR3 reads CASSLAPDLRTGRSDTQYF. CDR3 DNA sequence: TGTGCCAGCAGCTTAGCGCCAGATCTCAGGACAGGGCGATCAGATACGCAGTATTTT.

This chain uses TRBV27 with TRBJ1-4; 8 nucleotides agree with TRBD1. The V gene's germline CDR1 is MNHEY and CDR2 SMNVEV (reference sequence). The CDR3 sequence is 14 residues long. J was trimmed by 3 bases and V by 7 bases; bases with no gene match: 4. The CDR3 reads CASTRTGSNEKLFF. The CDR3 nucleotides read TGTGCCAGCACCCGGACAGGGTCTAATGAAAAACTGTTTTTT. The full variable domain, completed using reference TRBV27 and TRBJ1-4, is EAQVTQNPRYLITVTGKKLTVTCSQNMNHEYMSWYRQDPGLGLRQIYYSMNVEVTDKGDVPEGYKVSRKEKRNFPLILESPSPNQTSLYFCASTRTGSNEKLFFGSGTQLSVL.

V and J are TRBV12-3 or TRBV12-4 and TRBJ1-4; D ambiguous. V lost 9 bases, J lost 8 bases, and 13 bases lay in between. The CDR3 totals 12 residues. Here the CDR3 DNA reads TGTGCCAGTTCACCTGGCAGCGAAAAACTGTTTTTT. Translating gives CASSPGSEKLFF.

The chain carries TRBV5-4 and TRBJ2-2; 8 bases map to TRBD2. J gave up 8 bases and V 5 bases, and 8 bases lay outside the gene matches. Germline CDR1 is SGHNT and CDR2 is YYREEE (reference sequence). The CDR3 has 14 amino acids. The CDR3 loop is CASSRGGPQGELFF. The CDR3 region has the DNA TGTGCCAGCAGTCGGGGGGGGCCCCAGGGGGAGCTGTTTTTT.

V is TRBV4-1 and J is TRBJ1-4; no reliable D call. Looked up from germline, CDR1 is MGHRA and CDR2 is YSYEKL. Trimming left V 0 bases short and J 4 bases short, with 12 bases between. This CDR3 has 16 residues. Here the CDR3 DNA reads TGCGCCAGCAGCCAAGATCAGGTCCCAAATAATGAAAAACTGTTTTTT. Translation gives CASSQDQVPNNEKLFF.

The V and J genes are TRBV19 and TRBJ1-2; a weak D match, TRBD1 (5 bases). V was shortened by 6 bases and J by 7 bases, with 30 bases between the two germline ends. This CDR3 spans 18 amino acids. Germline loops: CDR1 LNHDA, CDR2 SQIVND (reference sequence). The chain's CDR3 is CASSLTPPVSGLRGGYTF. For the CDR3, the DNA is TGTGCCAGTAGCCTTACACCCCCCGTTTCAGGGTTGCGGGGTGGCTACACCTTC.

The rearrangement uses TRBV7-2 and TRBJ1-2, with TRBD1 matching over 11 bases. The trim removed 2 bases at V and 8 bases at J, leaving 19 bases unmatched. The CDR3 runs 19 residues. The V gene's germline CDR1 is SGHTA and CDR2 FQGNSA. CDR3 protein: CASSLNIVPGTGGFGGYTF. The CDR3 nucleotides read TGTGCCAGCAGCTTAAATATCGTCCCCGGGACAGGGGGGTTCGGAGGCTACACCTTC. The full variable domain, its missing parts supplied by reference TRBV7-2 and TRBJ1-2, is GAGVSQSPSNKVTEKGKDVELRCDPISGHTALYWYRQSLGQGLEFLIYFQGNSAPDKSGLPSDRFSAERTGGSVSTLTIQRTQQEDSAVYLCASSLNIVPGTGGFGGYTFGSGTRLTVV.

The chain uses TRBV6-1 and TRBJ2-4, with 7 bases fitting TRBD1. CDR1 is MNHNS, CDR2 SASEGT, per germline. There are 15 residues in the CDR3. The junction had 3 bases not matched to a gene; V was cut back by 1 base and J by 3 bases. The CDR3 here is CASSEGAGGKNIQYF. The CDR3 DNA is TGTGCCAGCAGTGAAGGGGCAGGGGGCAAAAACATTCAGTACTTC.

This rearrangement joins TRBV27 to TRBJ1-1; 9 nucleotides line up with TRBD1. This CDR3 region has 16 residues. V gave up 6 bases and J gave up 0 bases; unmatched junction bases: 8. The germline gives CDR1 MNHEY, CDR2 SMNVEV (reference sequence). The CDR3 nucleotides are TGTGCCAGCAGCGACGGGACAGGGTCCGTGAACACTGAAGCTTTCTTT. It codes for CASSDGTGSVNTEAFF.

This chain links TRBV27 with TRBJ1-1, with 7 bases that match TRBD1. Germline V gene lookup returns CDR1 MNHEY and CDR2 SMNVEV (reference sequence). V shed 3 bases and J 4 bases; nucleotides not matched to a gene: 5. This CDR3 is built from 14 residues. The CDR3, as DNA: TGTGCCAGCAGTTTCTACAGGGGATCCACTGAAGCTTTCTTT. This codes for CASSFYRGSTEAFF.

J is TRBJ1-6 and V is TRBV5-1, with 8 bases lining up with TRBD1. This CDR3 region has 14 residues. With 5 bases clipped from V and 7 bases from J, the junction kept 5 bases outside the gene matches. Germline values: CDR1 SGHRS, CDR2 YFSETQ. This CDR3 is CASRTGEGNSPLHF. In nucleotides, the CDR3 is TGCGCCAGCAGGACAGGGGAGGGGAATTCACCCCTCCACTTT.

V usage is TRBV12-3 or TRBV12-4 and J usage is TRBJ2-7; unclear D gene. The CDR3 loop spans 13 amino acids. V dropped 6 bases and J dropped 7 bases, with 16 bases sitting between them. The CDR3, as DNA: TGTGCCAGCAGCGCCTCGTTAGCAAGGGAGCAGTACTTC. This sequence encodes CASSASLAREQYF.